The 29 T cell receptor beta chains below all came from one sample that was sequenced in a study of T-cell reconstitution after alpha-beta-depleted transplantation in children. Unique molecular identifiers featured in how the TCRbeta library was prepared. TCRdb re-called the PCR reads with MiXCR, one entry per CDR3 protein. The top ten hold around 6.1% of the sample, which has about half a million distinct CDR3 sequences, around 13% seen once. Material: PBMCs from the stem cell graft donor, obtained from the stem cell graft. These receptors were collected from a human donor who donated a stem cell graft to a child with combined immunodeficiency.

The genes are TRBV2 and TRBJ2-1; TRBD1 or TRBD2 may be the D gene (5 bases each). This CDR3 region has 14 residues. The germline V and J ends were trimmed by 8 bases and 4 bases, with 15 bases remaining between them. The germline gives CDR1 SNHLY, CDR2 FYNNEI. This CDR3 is CASRRTFLYNEQFF. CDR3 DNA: TGTGCCAGCCGGAGGACATTTCTGTACAATGAGCAGTTCTTC.

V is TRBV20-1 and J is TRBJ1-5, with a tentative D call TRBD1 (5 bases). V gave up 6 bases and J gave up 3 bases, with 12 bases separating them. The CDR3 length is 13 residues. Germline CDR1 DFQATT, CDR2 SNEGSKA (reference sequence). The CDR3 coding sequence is TGCAGTGCGCGGGGACGGATCAATCAGCCCCAGCATTTT. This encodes CSARGRINQPQHF.

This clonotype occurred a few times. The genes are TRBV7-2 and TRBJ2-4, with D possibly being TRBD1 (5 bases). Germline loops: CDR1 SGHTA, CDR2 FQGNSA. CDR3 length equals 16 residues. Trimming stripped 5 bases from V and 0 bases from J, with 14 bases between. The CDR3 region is CASSPLTVLAKNIQYF. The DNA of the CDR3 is TGTGCCAGCAGCCCATTGACAGTGCTAGCCAAAAACATTCAGTACTTC.

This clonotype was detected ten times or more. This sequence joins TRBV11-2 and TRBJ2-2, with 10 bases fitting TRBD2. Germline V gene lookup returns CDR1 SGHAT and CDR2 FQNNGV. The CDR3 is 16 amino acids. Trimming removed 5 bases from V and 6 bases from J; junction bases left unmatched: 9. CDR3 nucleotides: TGTGCCAGCAGCATTATTAGCGGGAGGAGGGCCGGGGAGCTGTTTTTT. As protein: CASSIISGRRAGELFF. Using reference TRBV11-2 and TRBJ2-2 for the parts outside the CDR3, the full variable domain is EAGVAQSPRYKIIEKRQSVAFWCNPISGHATLYWYQQILGQGPKLLIQFQNNGVVDDSQLPKDRFSAERLKGVDSTLKIQPAKLEDSAVYLCASSIISGRRAGELFFGEGSRLTVL.

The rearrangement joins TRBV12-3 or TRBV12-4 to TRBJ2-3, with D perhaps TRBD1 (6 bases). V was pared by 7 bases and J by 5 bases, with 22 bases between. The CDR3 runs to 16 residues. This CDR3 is CASTLDLTGRRDTQYF. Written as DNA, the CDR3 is TGTGCCAGCACCCTCGACCTGACAGGACGAAGAGATACGCAGTATTTT.

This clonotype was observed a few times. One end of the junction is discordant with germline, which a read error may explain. The CDR3 reads CSAREAVSSYNEQFF. The CDR3 region has the DNA TGCAGTGCGAGAGAGGCGGTGAGCTCCTACAATGAGCAGTTCTTC. This chain connects TRBV20-1 to TRBJ2-1, with D hard to call. The CDR3 has 15 amino acids. Per the germline V gene, CDR1 is DFQATT and CDR2 is SNEGSKA (reference sequence).

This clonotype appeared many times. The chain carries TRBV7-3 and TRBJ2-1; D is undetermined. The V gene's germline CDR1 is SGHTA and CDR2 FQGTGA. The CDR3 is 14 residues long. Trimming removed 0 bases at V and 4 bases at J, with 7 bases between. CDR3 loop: CASSLTGIYNEQFF. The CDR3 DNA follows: TGTGCCAGCAGCTTAACCGGAATATACAATGAGCAGTTCTTC. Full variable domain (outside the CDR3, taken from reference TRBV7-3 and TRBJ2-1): GAGVSQTPSNKVTEKGKYVELRCDPISGHTALYWYRQSLGQGPEFLIYFQGTGAADDSGLPNDRFFAVRPEGSVSTLKIQRTERGDSAVYLCASSLTGIYNEQFFGPGTRLTVL.

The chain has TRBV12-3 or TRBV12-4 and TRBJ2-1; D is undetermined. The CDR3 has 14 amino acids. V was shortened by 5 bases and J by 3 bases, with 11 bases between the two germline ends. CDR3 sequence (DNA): TGTGCCAGCAGTCCCGGGTCCCTCTACAATGAGCAGTTCTTC. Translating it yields CASSPGSLYNEQFF.

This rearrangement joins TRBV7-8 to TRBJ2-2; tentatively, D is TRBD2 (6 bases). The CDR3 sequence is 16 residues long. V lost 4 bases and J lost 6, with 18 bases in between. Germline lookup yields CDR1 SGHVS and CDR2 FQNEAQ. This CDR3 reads CASSSTRQSFPGELFF. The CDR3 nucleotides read TGTGCCAGCAGCTCGACTAGGCAGAGCTTTCCCGGGGAGCTGTTTTTT.

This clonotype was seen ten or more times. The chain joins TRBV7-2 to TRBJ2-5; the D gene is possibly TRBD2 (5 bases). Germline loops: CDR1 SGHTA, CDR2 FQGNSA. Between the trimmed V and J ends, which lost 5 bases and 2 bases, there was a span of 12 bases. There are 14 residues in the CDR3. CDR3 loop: CASSPNGDQETQYF. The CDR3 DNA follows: TGTGCCAGCAGCCCAAACGGGGATCAAGAGACCCAGTACTTC.

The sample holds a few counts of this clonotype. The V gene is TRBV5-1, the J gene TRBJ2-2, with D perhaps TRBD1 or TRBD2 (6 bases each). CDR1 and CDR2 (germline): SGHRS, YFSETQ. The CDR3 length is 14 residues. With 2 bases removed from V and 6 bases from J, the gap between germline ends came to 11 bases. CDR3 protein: CASSLQGGSGELFF. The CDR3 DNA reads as TGCGCCAGCAGCTTACAGGGAGGATCCGGGGAGCTGTTTTTT.

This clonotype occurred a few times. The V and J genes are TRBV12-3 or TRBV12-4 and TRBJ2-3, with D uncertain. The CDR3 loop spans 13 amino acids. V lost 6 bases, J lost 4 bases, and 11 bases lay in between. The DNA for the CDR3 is TGTGCCAGCAGCCTCGTGACGCCAGATACGCAGTATTTT. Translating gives CASSLVTPDTQYF.

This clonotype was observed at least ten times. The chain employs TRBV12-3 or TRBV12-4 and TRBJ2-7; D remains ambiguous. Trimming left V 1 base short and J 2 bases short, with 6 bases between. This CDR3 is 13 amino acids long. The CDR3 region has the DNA TGTGCCAGCAGTTTAGAATCAACCTACGAGCAGTACTTC. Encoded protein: CASSLESTYEQYF.

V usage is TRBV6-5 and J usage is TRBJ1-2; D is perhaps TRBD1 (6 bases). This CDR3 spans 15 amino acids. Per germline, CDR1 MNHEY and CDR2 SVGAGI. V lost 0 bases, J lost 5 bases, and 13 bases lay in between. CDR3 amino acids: CASSYSLIGGYGYTF. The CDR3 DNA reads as TGTGCCAGCAGTTACTCGTTAATAGGGGGTTATGGCTACACCTTC.

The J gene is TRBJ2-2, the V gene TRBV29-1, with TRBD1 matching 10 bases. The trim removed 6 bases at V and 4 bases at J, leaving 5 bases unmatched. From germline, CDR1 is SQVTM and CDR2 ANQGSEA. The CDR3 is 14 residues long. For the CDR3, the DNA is TGCAGCGTCCTCAGACAGGGGGCCACCGGGGAGCTGTTTTTT. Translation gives CSVLRQGATGELFF.

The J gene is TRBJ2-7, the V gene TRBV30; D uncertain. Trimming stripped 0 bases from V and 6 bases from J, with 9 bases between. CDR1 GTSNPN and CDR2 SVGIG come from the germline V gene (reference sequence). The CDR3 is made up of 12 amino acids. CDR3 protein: CAWSVNSFEQYF. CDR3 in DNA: TGTGCCTGGAGTGTAAACTCATTCGAGCAGTACTTC.

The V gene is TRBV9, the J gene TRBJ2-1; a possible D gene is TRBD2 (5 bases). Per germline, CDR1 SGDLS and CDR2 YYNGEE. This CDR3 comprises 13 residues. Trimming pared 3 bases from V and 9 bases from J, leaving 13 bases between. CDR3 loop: CASSGGSFSEQFF. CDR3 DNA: TGTGCCAGCAGCGGCGGGTCGTTCAGTGAGCAGTTCTTC.

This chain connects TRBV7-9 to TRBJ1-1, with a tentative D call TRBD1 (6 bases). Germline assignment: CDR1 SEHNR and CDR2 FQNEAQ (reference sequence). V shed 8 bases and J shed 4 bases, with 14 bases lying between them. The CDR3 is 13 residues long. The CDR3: CASSVGGTTEAFF. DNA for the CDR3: TGTGCCAGCTCAGTAGGGGGAACCACTGAAGCTTTCTTT.

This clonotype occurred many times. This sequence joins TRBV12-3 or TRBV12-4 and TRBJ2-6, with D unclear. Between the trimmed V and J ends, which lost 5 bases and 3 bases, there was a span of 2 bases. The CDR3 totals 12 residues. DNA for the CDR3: TGTGCCAGCAGTCGTGGGGCCAACGTCCTGACTTTC. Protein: CASSRGANVLTF.

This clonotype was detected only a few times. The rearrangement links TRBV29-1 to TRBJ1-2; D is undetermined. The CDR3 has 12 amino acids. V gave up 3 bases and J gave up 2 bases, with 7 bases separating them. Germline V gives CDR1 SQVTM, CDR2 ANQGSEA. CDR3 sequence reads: CSVESPNYGYTF. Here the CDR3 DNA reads TGCAGCGTTGAGAGCCCCAACTATGGCTACACCTTC. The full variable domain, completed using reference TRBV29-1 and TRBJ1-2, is SAVISQKPSRDICQRGTSLTIQCQVDSQVTMMFWYRQQPGQSLTLIATANQGSEATYESGFVIDKFPISRPNLTFSTLTVSNMSPEDSSIYLCSVESPNYGYTFGSGTRLTVV.

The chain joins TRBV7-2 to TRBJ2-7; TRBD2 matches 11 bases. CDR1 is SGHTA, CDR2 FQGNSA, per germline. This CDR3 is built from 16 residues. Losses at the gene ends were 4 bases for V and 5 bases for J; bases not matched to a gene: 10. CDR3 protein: CASSSPRASGGHEQYF. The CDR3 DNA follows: TGTGCCAGCAGCTCTCCGAGGGCTAGCGGGGGGCACGAGCAGTACTTC.

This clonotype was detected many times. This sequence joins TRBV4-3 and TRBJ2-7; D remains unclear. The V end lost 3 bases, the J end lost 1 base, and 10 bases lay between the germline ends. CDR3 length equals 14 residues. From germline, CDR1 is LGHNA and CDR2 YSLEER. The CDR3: CASSQLRASYEQYF. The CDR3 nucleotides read TGCGCCAGCAGCCAGCTTAGGGCGTCCTACGAGCAGTACTTC.

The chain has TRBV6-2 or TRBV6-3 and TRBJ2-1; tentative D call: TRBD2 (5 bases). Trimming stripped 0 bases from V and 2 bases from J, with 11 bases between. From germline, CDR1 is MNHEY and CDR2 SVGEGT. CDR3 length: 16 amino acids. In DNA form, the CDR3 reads TGTGCCAGCAGTTACTCAGCGGTCATGGCCTACAATGAGCAGTTCTTC. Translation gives CASSYSAVMAYNEQFF.

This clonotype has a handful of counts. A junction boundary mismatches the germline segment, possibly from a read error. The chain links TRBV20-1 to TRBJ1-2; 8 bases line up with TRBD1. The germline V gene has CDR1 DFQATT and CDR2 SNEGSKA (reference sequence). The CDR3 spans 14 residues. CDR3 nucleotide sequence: TGCAGCGCTAAGGTGACAGGGGCGAACTATGGCTACACCTTC. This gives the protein CSAKVTGANYGYTF.

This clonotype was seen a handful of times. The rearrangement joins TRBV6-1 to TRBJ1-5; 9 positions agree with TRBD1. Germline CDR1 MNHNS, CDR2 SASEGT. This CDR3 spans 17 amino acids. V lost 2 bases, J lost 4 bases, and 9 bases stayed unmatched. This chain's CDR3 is CASSEFSTTGGNQPQHF. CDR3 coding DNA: TGTGCCAGCAGTGAATTTTCGACGACAGGGGGAAATCAGCCCCAGCATTTT.

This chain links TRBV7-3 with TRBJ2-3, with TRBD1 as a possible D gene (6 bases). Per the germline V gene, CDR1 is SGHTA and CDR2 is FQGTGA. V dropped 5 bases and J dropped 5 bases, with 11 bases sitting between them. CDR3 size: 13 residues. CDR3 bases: TGTGCCAGCAGCAAGACAGGTGGAGATACGCAGTATTTT. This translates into CASSKTGGDTQYF.

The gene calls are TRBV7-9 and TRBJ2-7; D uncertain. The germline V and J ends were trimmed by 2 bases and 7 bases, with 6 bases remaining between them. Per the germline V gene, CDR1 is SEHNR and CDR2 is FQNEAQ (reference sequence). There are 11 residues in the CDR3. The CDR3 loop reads CASSLFTEQYF. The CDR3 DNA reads TGTGCCAGCAGCTTATTTACAGAGCAGTACTTC.

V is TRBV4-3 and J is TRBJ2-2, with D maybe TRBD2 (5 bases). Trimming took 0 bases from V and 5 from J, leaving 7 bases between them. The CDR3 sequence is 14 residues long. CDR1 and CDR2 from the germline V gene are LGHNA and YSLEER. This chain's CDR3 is CASSQDSGTGELFF. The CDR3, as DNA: TGCGCCAGCAGCCAAGATTCGGGAACCGGGGAGCTGTTTTTT.

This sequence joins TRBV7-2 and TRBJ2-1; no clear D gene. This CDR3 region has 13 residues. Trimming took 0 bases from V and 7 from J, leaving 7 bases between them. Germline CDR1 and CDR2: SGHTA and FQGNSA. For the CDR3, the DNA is TGTGCCAGCAGCTTAGCGAAAGGGAATGAGCAGTTCTTC. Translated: CASSLAKGNEQFF. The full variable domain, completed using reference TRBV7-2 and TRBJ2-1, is GAGVSQSPSNKVTEKGKDVELRCDPISGHTALYWYRQSLGQGLEFLIYFQGNSAPDKSGLPSDRFSAERTGGSVSTLTIQRTQQEDSAVYLCASSLAKGNEQFFGPGTRLTVL.